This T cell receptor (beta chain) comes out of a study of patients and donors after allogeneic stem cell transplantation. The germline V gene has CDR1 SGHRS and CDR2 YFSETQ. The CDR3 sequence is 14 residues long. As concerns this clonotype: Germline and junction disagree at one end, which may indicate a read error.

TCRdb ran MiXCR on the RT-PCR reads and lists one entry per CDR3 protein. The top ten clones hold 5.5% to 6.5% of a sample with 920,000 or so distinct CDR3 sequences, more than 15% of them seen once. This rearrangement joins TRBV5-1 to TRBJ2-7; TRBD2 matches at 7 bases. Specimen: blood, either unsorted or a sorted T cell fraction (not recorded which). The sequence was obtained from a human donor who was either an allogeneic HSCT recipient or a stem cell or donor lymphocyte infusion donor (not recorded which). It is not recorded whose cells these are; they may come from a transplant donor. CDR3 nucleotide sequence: TGCGCCAGCAGCGGCCGGGACTACAACTACGAGCTGTACTTC. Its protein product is CASSGRDYNYELYF.